This T cell receptor beta chain comes out of a study of T cells in tuberculosis. The V segment lost 6 bases and the J segment 2 bases; nucleotides outside the gene matches: 3. The CDR3 is made up of 13 amino acids. Looked up from germline, CDR1 is MGHDK and CDR2 is SYGVNS. The protocol was immunoSEQ multiplex PCR, while the TCRdb copy is restricted to in-frame clones and leaves out a portion. The profile shows some 25,000 clones, about 95% of them singletons. Latent tuberculosis screening used tuberculin skin test and IGRA at entry. The source material was PBMCs. The J gene is TRBJ1-2, the V gene TRBV25-1; 7 nucleotides line up with TRBD1. This clonotype was sampled from a donor aged 10-29 years with latent tuberculosis or without tuberculosis infection. CDR3 nucleotides: TGTGCCAGCAGGGGGGACAGCAACTATGGCTACACCTTC. Translation gives CASRGDSNYGYTF.